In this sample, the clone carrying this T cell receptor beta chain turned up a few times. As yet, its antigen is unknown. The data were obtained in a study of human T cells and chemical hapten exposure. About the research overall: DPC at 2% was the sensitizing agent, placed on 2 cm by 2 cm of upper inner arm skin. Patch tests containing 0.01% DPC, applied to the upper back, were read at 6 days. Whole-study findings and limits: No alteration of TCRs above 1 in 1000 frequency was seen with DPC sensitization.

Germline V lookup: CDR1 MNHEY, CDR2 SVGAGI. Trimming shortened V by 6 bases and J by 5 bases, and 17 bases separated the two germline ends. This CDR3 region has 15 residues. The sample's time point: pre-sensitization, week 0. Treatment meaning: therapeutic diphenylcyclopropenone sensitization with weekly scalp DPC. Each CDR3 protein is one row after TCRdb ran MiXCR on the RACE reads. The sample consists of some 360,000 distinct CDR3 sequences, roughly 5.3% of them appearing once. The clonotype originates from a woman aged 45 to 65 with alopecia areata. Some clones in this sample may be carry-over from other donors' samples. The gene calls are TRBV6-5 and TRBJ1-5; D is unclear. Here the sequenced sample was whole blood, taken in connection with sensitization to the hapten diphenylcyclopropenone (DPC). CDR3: CASRLNAAYYQPQHF. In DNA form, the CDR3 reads TGTGCCAGCAGGCTTAACGCGGCCTATTATCAGCCCCAGCATTTT.